Sequencing of this T cell receptor (beta chain) was carried out in a study of OX40 agonist ivuxolimab in advanced cancers. About the research overall: Dose-escalation patients were diagnosed with hepatocellular carcinoma, melanoma, renal cell cancer or head and neck cancer. The dose-escalation cohort was over 65% male, with a mean age of approximately 62 years, ranging about 20 to 85. Eligibility rules accepted prior anti-PD-1, anti-PD-L1 or anti-CTLA-4 therapy, and roughly 40% had some.

This CDR3 region has 13 residues. Trimming took 5 bases from V and 10 from J, leaving 13 bases between them. Germline loops: CDR1 SGHTS, CDR2 YDEGEE. Clones were read by immunoSEQ multiplex PCR, and TCRdb kept only the in-frame ones, dropping some. The data hold tens of thousands of clones, with about 82% observed a single time. The chain recombines TRBV5-8 with TRBJ1-6; the D is unclear. This TCR was sampled from an adult with an advanced solid tumor such as melanoma, head and neck, liver or kidney cancer. The sample was CD4+ or CD8+ T cells sorted from blood, taken in a trial of the OX40 agonist ivuxolimab. The CDR3: CASRNTRGSPLHF. As DNA, the CDR3 is TGTGCCAGCAGGAATACCCGAGGATCACCCCTCCACTTT.